The rows below give T cell receptor beta chains drawn from one sample of a study of OX40 agonist ivuxolimab in advanced cancers. The protocol was immunoSEQ multiplex PCR, while the TCRdb copy is restricted to in-frame clones and leaves out a portion. The repertoire includes 77,000 or so clones, about 90% of them detected once, and nearly 0.55% sits in the top ten. Material: CD4+ or CD8+ T cells sorted from blood, obtained in a trial of the OX40 agonist ivuxolimab. The origin of the receptors is an adult with an advanced solid tumor such as melanoma, head and neck, liver or kidney cancer. Each CDR3 is given with its conserved first and last residue. The D gene is left open where the match is weak. Where a row states a size, it is once, few, many or the class of an expanded clone; other rows omit it.

clone_size	v_call	cdr3_length	j_call	d_call	cdr3_nt	cdr3_aa
NA	TRBV6-1	13	TRBJ2-7	TRBD1	TGTGCCAGTACGGGACAGACCTCCTACGAGCAGTACTTC	CASTGQTSYEQYF
once	TRBV19	15	TRBJ2-4	NA	TGTGCCAGTAGTATAGGGGGAGGTAGGCAAAACATTCAGTACTTC	CASSIGGGRQNIQYF
NA	TRBV6-1	13	TRBJ1-2	TRBD1	TGTGCCAGCAGTCCGACCCGGGACAGTGGCTACACCTTC	CASSPTRDSGYTF
NA	TRBV11-2	14	TRBJ1-4	NA	TGTGCCAGCAGCTTAGAACGTCACTCGGAAAAACTGTTTTTT	CASSLERHSEKLFF
NA	TRBV5-1	14	TRBJ2-3	NA	TGCGCCAGCAGCATTCCAGGGGTCGCAGATACGCAGTATTTT	CASSIPGVADTQYF
NA	TRBV10-1	15	TRBJ2-5	TRBD1	TGCGCCAGCAGTGAGTCCAGGACAGGGTGGGAGACCCAGTACTTC	CASSESRTGWETQYF
once	TRBV2	17	TRBJ1-3	TRBD1	TGTGCCAGCAGTGAAAACCCGACAGGGCACTCTGGAAACACCATATATTTT	CASSENPTGHSGNTIYF
NA	TRBV6-6	15	TRBJ2-7	NA	TGTGCCAGCAGTTACCCGGAGGGCAGGATCTACGAGCAGTACTTC	CASSYPEGRIYEQYF
NA	TRBV9	14	TRBJ1-1	NA	TGTGCCAGCAGCGCGAAGGGCAAGAACACTGAAGCTTTCTTT	CASSAKGKNTEAFF
NA	TRBV11-2	14	TRBJ2-2	NA	TGTGCCAGCAGCTCACGTACGAACACCGGGGAGCTGTTTTTT	CASSSRTNTGELFF
NA	TRBV7-2	14	TRBJ1-1	TRBD1	TGTGCCAGCAGCTCCGGACCGGGACAGGGGAGAGCTTTCTTT	CASSSGPGQGRAFF
NA	TRBV7-2	14	TRBJ2-7	TRBD2	TGTGCCAGCAGCCGACTAGCGTTAACCTACGAGCAGTACTTC	CASSRLALTYEQYF
NA	TRBV28	17	TRBJ2-3	NA	TGTGCCAGCAGTTTAATTGGCCAGGGGCTTTACACAGATACGCAGTATTTT	CASSLIGQGLYTDTQYF
NA	TRBV23-1	17	TRBJ2-5	TRBD2	TGCGCCAGCAGTCAATCGTCAGGAACGGGGGGGCAAGAGACCCAGTACTTC	CASSQSSGTGGQETQYF
NA	TRBV4-1	17	TRBJ1-4	TRBD1	TGCGCCAGCAGCAAGCGGGAAACCGGGACAGGGCACGAAAAACTGTTTTTT	CASSKRETGTGHEKLFF
NA	TRBV7-9	12	TRBJ2-3	NA	TGTGCCAGCGAGAAAGGGGCAGATACGCAGTATTTT	CASEKGADTQYF
NA	TRBV7-9	12	TRBJ1-1	NA	TGTGCCAGCGAGACCCTGAACACTGAAGCTTTCTTT	CASETLNTEAFF
NA	TRBV7-9	15	TRBJ2-1	NA	TGTGCCAGCAGCTTAGAGTGGTGGGGAGACAATGAGCAGTTCTTC	CASSLEWWGDNEQFF
NA	TRBV5-5	16	TRBJ1-6	NA	TGTGCCAGCAGCTTCCGTGGGACTCTCAGTGGATCACCCCTCCACTTT	CASSFRGTLSGSPLHF
NA	TRBV5-1	14	TRBJ1-2	TRBD1	TGCGCCAGCAGCTACTCAGGGGGCGACTATGGCTACACCTTC	CASSYSGGDYGYTF
NA	TRBV19	14	TRBJ1-6	NA	TGTGCCAGTAGTCTGGGTGGAAAAGGGTCACCCCTCCACTTT	CASSLGGKGSPLHF
NA	TRBV7-2	14	TRBJ1-5	TRBD1	TGTGCCAGCAGCCAGACAGGGGCCGATCAGCCCCAGCATTTT	CASSQTGADQPQHF
NA	TRBV4-3	15	TRBJ2-2	NA	TGCGCCAGCAGCCGAGGGTTCGCGAACACCGGGGAGCTGTTTTTT	CASSRGFANTGELFF
NA	TRBV28	14	TRBJ1-6	NA	TGTGCCAGCCGGGGGGCCTCCTATAATTCACCCCTCCACTTT	CASRGASYNSPLHF
NA	TRBV20-1	11	TRBJ2-5	TRBD2	TGCAGCGGGAGGTACCAAGAGACCCAGTACTTC	CSGRYQETQYF
NA	TRBV28	13	TRBJ1-5	NA	TGTGCCAGCCTGGACAGCGTTAATCAGCCCCAGCATTTT	CASLDSVNQPQHF
NA	TRBV21-1	15	TRBJ2-1	NA	TGTGCCAGCAGACCCCTAGCGGGGGGAGACAATGAGCAGTTCTTC	CASRPLAGGDNEQFF
NA	TRBV20-1	11	TRBJ2-1	NA	TGCAGTGCTAGAGATGGCAGCCAGCAGTTCTTC	CSARDGSQQFF
NA	TRBV28	12	TRBJ1-3	NA	TGTGCCAGCAGGGACCCCGGAAACACCATATATTTT	CASRDPGNTIYF
once	TRBV10-3	17	TRBJ2-3	TRBD2	TGTGCCATCAGTGCGACTAGCGGGGGGGCGGGAACAGATACGCAGTATTTT	CAISATSGGAGTDTQYF
NA	TRBV4-2	15	TRBJ1-3	TRBD1	TGTGCCAGCAGCCAGGGGACAGACTCTGGAAACACCATATATTTT	CASSQGTDSGNTIYF
NA	TRBV2	14	TRBJ2-1	NA	TGTGCCAGCAGTGTTTACCCCGCCTACAATGAGCAGTTCTTC	CASSVYPAYNEQFF
NA	TRBV25-1	16	TRBJ2-1	NA	TGTGCCAGCAGTGAATGGGGCTGGGCGTCGCCTCATGAGCAGTTCTTC	CASSEWGWASPHEQFF
NA	TRBV18	17	TRBJ2-3	NA	TGTGCCAGCTCACCTATTCTTTCCCCCGAGGGGAGAGGTACGCAGTATTTT	CASSPILSPEGRGTQYF
NA	TRBV10-1	17	TRBJ2-1	NA	TGCGCCAGCAGTGAGGACCTCGGGTTAACCCACCTCAATGAGCAGTTCTTC	CASSEDLGLTHLNEQFF
NA	TRBV27	13	TRBJ2-7	NA	TGTGCCAGCAGTTTATCGACAGGATACGAGCAGTACTTC	CASSLSTGYEQYF
NA	TRBV30	16	TRBJ2-3	NA	TGTGCCTGGAGTGGGGCCCTGGGGGGCCGCACAGATACGCAGTATTTT	CAWSGALGGRTDTQYF